This TCR beta chain was captured by sequencing in a study of CD8 T cells in Susac syndrome. CDR1 and CDR2 from the germline V gene are SGDLS and YYNGEE. The CDR3 contains 17 residues. With 0 bases removed from V and 5 bases from J, the gap between germline ends came to 17 bases. Sequencing of TCR beta was performed on blood CD8+ and CD4+ T cells. Patients with stable or active relapsing-remitting disease, all of them treatment-naive, made up the multiple sclerosis controls. FACS enriched CD8+ TEMRA cells, while bulk CD8+ and CD4+ were negatively isolated. With random hexamers, reverse transcription was performed on 0.5 to 1 ug of RNA. TCRdb processed the immunoSEQ multiplex PCR reads anew with MiXCR; each CDR3 protein has one entry. The sample comprises approximately 200,000 distinct CDR3 sequences, 95% of which are singletons, and around 0.08% rests with the top ten.

This chain uses TRBV9 with TRBJ2-2; D unresolved. This TCR was recovered from a human donor with multiple sclerosis. Sequenced: CD4+ T cells from PBMCs. CDR3 in amino acids: CASSVEAQALGTGELFF. The CDR3 coding sequence is TGTGCCAGCAGCGTAGAGGCCCAGGCCCTGGGGACCGGGGAGCTGTTTTTT.